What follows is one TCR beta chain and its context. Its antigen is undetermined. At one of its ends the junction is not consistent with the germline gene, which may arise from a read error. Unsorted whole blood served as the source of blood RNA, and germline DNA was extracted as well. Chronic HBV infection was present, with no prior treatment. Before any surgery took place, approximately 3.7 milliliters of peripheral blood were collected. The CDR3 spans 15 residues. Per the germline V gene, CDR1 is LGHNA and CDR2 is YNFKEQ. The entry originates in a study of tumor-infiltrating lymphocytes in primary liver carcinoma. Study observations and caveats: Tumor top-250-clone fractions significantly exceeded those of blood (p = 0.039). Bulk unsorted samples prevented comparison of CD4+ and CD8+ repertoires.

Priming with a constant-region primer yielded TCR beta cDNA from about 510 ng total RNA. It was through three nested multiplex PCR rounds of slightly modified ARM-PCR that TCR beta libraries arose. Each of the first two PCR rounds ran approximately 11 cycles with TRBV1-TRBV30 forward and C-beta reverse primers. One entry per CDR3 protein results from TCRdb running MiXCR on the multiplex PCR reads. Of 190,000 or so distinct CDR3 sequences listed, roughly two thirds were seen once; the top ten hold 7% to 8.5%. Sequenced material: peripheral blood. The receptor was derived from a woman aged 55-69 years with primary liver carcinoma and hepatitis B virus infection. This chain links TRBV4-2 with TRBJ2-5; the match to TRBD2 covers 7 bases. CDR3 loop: CVSSQDGTTKETQYF. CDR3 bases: TGTGTCAGCAGCCAAGACGGGACTACTAAAGAGACCCAGTACTTC.